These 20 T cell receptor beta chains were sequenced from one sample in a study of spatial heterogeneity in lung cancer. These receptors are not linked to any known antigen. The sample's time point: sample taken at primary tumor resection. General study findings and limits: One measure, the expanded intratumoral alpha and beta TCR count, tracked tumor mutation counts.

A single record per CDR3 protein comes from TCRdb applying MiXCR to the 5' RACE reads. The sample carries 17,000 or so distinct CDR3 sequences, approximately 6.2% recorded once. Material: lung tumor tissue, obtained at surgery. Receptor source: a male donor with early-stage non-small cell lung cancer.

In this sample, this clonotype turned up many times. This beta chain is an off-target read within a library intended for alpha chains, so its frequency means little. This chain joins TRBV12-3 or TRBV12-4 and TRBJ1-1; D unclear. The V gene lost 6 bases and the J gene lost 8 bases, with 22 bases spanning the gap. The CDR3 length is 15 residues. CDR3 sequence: CASSLSPPREGEAFF. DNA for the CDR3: TGTGCCAGCAGCCTTAGTCCCCCGAGGGAAGGAGAAGCTTTCTTT.

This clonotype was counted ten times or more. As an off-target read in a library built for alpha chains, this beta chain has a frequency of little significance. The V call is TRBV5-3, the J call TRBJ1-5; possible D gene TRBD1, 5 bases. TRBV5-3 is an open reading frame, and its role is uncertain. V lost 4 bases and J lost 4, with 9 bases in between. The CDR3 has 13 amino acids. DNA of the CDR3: TGTGCCAGAAGCCCGAAGGGGAATCAGCCCCAGCATTTT. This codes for CARSPKGNQPQHF.

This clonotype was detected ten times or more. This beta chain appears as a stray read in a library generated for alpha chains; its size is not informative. The CDR3: CASSQGAGANVLTF. The CDR3 DNA reads as TGCGCCAGCAGCCAGGGAGCTGGGGCCAACGTCCTGACTTTC. The chain combines TRBV10-1 with TRBJ2-6; D is perhaps TRBD1 or TRBD2 (5 bases each). Germline-derived CDR1 and CDR2 are WNHNN and SYGVQD (reference sequence). V lost 6 bases and J lost 2, with 8 bases in between. The CDR3 runs 14 residues.

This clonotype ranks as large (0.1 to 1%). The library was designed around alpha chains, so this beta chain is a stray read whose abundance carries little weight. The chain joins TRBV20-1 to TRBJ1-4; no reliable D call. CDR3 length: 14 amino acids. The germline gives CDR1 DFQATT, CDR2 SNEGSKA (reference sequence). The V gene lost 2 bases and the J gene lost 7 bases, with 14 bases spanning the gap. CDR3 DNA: TGCAGTGCTAGACGACCCCTATCTGGTGAAAAACTGTTTTTT. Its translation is CSARRPLSGEKLFF.

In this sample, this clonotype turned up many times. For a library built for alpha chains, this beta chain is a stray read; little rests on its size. CDR3 protein: CSAIVRMDQPQHF. The CDR3 coding sequence is TGCAGTGCTATCGTTCGTATGGATCAGCCCCAGCATTTT. The chain employs TRBV20-1 and TRBJ1-5, with D unresolved. Germline V gene lookup returns CDR1 DFQATT and CDR2 SNEGSKA (reference sequence). The CDR3 has 13 residues. V lost 4 bases and J 5 bases, leaving 12 bases between the germline ends.

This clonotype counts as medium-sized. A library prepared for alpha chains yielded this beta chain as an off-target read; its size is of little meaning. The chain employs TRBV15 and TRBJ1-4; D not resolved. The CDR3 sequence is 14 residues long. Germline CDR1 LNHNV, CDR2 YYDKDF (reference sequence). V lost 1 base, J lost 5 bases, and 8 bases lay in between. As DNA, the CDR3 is TGTGCCACCAGCAGAGGGAGGGTGAATGAAAAACTGTTTTTT. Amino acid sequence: CATSRGRVNEKLFF.

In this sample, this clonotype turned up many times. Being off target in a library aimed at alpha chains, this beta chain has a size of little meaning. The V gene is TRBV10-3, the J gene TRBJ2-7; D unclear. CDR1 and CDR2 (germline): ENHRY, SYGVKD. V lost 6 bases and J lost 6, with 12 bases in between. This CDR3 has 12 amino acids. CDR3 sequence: CAIRWHKGEQYF. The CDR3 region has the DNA TGTGCCATCAGGTGGCATAAGGGCGAGCAGTACTTC.

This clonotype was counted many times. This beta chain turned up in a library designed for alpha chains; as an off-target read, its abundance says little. CDR3 in DNA: TGTGCCAGCGGGACAGCACCCAATCAGCCCCAGCATTTT. Its protein is CASGTAPNQPQHF. The chain joins TRBV7-8 to TRBJ1-5; 7 nucleotides match TRBD1. The CDR3 runs 13 residues. Germline CDR1 SGHVS, CDR2 FQNEAQ. Germline trimming cut 8 bases from V and 3 bases from J; bases unmatched to any gene: 4.

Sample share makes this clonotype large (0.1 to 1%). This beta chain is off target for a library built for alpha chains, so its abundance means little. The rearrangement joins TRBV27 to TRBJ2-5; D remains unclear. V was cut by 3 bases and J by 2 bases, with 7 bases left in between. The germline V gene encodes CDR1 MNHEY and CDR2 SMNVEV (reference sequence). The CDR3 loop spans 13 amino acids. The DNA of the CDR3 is TGTGCCAGCAGTTTGAGGCGGCAAGAGACCCAGTACTTC. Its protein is CASSLRRQETQYF.

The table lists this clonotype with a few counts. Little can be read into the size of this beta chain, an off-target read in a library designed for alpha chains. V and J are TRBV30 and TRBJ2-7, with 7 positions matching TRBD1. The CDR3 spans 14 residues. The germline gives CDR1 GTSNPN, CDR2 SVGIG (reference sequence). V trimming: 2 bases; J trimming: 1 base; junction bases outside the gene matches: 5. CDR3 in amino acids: CAWSPGTVSYEQYF. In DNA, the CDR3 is TGTGCCTGGAGTCCCGGGACAGTTTCCTACGAGCAGTACTTC.

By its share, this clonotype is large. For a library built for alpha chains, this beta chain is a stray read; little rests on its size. The CDR3 region is CASSFRTGGYEQYF. The CDR3 coding sequence is TGTGCCAGCAGTTTCAGGACAGGCGGATACGAGCAGTACTTC. The rearrangement joins TRBV27 to TRBJ2-7, with TRBD1 matching over 7 bases. Per germline, CDR1 MNHEY and CDR2 SMNVEV (reference sequence). The CDR3 spans 14 residues. The junction had 6 bases not matched to a gene; V was cut back by 3 bases and J by 4 bases.

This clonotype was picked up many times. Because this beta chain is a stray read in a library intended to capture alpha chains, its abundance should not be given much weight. The CDR3 reads CASSQDLDSRSPLHF. Written as DNA, the CDR3 is TGCGCCAGCAGCCAAGATTTGGACAGTAGGTCACCCCTCCACTTT. The rearrangement uses TRBV4-3 and TRBJ1-6, with a weak D call TRBD1 (6 bases). Trimming stripped 0 bases from V and 10 bases from J, with 13 bases between. This CDR3 comprises 15 residues. Germline V CDR1 and CDR2: LGHNA, YSLEER.

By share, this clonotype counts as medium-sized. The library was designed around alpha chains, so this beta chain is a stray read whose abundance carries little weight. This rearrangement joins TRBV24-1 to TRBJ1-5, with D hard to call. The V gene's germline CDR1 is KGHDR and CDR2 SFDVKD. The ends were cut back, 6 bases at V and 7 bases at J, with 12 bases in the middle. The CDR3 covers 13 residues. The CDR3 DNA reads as TGTGCCACCAGTCGGGGTTTGCGGCAGCCCCAGCATTTT. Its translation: CATSRGLRQPQHF.

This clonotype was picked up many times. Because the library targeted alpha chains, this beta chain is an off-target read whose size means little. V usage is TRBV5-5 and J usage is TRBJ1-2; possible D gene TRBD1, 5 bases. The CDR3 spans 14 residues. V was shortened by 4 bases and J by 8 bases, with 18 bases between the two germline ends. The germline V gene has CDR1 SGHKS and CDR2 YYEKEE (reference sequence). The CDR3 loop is CASSPIGGASGYTF. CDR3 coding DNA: TGTGCCAGCAGCCCGATCGGCGGGGCCAGCGGCTACACCTTC.

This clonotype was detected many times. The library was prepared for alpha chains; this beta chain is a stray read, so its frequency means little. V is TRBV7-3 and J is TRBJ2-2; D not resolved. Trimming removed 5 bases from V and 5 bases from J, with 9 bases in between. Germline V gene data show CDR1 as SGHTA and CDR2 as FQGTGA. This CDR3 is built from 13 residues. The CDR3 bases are TGTGCCAGCAGCCCCGGCCCGACCGGGGAGCTGTTTTTT. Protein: CASSPGPTGELFF.

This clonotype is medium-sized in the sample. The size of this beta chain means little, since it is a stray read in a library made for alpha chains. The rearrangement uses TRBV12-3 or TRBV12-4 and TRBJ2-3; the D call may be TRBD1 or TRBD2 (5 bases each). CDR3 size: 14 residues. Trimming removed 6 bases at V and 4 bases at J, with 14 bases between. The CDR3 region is CASRQGVGADTQYF. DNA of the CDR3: TGTGCCAGCAGGCAGGGAGTTGGTGCAGATACGCAGTATTTT.

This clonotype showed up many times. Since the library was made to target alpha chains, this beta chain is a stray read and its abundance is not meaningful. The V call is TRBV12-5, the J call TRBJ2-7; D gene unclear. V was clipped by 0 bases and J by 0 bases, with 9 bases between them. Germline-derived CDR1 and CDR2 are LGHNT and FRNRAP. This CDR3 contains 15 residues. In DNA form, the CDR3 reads TGTGCTAGTGGTTTGGTACAACCAAGCTCCTACGAGCAGTACTTC. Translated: CASGLVQPSSYEQYF.

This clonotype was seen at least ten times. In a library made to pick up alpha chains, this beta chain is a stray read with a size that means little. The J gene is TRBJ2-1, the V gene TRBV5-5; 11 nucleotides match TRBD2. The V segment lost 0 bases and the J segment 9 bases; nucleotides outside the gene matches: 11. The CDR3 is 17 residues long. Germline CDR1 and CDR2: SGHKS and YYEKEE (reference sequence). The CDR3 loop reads CASSLGTLAGGPGEQFF. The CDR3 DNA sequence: TGTGCCAGCAGCTTGGGGACCTTAGCGGGGGGGCCGGGTGAGCAGTTCTTC.

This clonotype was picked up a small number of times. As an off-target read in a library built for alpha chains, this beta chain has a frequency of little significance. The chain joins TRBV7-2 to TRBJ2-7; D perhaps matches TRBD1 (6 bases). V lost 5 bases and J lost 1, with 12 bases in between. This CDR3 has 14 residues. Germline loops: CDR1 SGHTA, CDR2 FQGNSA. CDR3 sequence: CASSQGHQSYEQYF. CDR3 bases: TGTGCCAGCAGCCAGGGACATCAATCCTACGAGCAGTACTTC.

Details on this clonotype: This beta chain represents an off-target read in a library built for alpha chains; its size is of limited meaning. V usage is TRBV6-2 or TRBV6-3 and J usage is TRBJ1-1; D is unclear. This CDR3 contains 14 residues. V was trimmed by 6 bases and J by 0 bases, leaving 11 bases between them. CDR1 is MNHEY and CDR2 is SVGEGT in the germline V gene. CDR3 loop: CASRPRSMNTEAFF. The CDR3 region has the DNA TGTGCCAGCAGGCCAAGAAGTATGAACACTGAAGCTTTCTTT.